This TCR beta chain was identified in a study of shared clonotypes between healthy human individuals. Execution of the assay was at deep level. Only in-frame clones appear in the TCRdb table, and some are missing; sequencing was by immunoSEQ multiplex PCR. The sample has 1.5 million to 2.5 million clones; just under 95% are singletons. Looked up from germline, CDR1 is MNHEY and CDR2 is SMNVEV (reference sequence). The CDR3 sequence is 18 residues long. V was cut by 3 bases and J by 0 bases, with 15 bases left in between. Study outcomes and limitations: Naive subsets generally had larger estimated richness than memory subsets.

Terminally differentiated effector memory CD45RA+ cells were excluded by CCR7 positive selection of CD45RO-negative cells. About this clone itself: Its antigen is unidentified.

Input material: naive CD8+ T cells sorted from blood. This TCR was recovered from a man younger than 35 in good health. This chain connects TRBV27 to TRBJ1-6; D uncertain. The DNA for the CDR3 is TGTGCCAGCAGTTTGCATACCATATCTAGCTCCTATAATTCACCCCTCCACTTT. Residues: CASSLHTISSSYNSPLHF.